Presented here are 29 T cell receptor beta chains from one specimen sequenced in a study of ipilimumab plus nivolumab after autologous stem cell transplantation. Only in-frame clones appear in the TCRdb table, and some are missing; sequencing was by immunoSEQ multiplex PCR. There are about 40,000 clones in the sample; 85% to 95% occur only once, and more than 0.7% lies in the top ten. Sequencing used PBMCs, obtained in a trial of ipilimumab plus nivolumab as post-transplant consolidation. All receptors derive from a male donor with multiple myeloma.

V and J are TRBV6-1 and TRBJ1-2; D is unclear. The germline V gene encodes CDR1 MNHNS and CDR2 SASEGT. The CDR3 sequence is 13 residues long. Deletions cut 8 bases from V and 2 bases from J, with 12 bases between. The CDR3 is CASLRQANYGYTF. The CDR3 bases are TGTGCCAGCTTAAGGCAGGCGAACTATGGCTACACCTTC.

The rearrangement joins TRBV18 to TRBJ2-7; TRBD2 matches 7 bases. Germline V gene sequence: CDR1 KGHSH, CDR2 LQKENI. This CDR3 has 15 residues. V lost 0 bases, J lost 1 base, and 3 bases stayed unmatched. The CDR3 spells CASSPPGLGSYEQYF. The CDR3 bases are TGTGCCAGCTCACCACCCGGACTAGGATCCTACGAGCAGTACTTC.

The V call is TRBV18, the J call TRBJ2-5; D possibly uses TRBD1 or TRBD2 (6 bases each). Per the germline V gene, CDR1 is KGHSH and CDR2 is LQKENI. This CDR3 comprises 13 residues. Trimming pared 2 bases from V and 4 bases from J, leaving 8 bases between. The CDR3 protein is CASSPGGRETQYF. The CDR3 nucleotides are TGTGCCAGCTCACCAGGGGGGCGAGAGACCCAGTACTTC. The variable domain in full, with the rest retrieved from reference TRBV18 and TRBJ2-5, is NAGVMQNPRHLVRRRGQEARLRCSPMKGHSHVYWYRQLPEEGLKFMVYLQKENIIDESGMPKERFSAEFPKEGPSILRIQQVVRGDSAAYFCASSPGGRETQYFGPGTRLLVL.

The chain couples TRBV7-8 to TRBJ2-7; D tentatively reads TRBD1 or TRBD2 (7 bases each). The germline gives CDR1 SGHVS, CDR2 FQNEAQ. This CDR3 is 16 amino acids long. The V end lost 1 base, the J end lost 4 bases, and 17 bases lay between the germline ends. The CDR3 DNA sequence: TGTGCCAGCAGCTTAGACCCCGCAGGGGGACTATACGAGCAGTACTTC. Its protein product is CASSLDPAGGLYEQYF.

The chain uses TRBV7-3 and TRBJ2-1; 10 bases are shared with TRBD2. Per germline, CDR1 SGHTA and CDR2 FQGTGA. V lost 5 bases to trimming and J lost 6 bases; unmatched junction nucleotides: 7. The CDR3 loop spans 15 amino acids. CDR3 region: CASSLLAGVPNEQFF. The CDR3 DNA reads as TGTGCCAGCAGCCTCCTAGCGGGAGTTCCCAATGAGCAGTTCTTC. Complete variable domain (other parts from reference TRBV7-3 and TRBJ2-1): GAGVSQTPSNKVTEKGKYVELRCDPISGHTALYWYRQSLGQGPEFLIYFQGTGAADDSGLPNDRFFAVRPEGSVSTLKIQRTERGDSAVYLCASSLLAGVPNEQFFGPGTRLTVL.

The chain joins TRBV9 to TRBJ1-2, with 8 bases that match TRBD1. V shed 4 bases and J 6 bases; nucleotides not matched to a gene: 11. Germline-derived CDR1 and CDR2 are SGDLS and YYNGEE. The CDR3 sequence is 15 residues long. The CDR3 DNA follows: TGTGCCAGCAGCAGTTTCCGGACAGGGTTAAATGGCTACACCTTC. Residues: CASSSFRTGLNGYTF.

V usage is TRBV7-2 and J usage is TRBJ2-3; tentative D call: TRBD2 (6 bases). With 3 bases removed from V and 7 bases from J, the gap between germline ends came to 11 bases. The CDR3 runs to 13 residues. Germline V gives CDR1 SGHTA, CDR2 FQGNSA. CDR3 nucleotide sequence: TGTGCCAGCAGCTTGACTAGTTGGCATACGCAGTATTTT. Amino acid sequence: CASSLTSWHTQYF.

The chain carries TRBV5-1 and TRBJ2-5; possibly TRBD2 for D (5 bases). V was shortened by 0 bases and J by 5 bases, with 17 bases between the two germline ends. Germline V gene lookup returns CDR1 SGHRS and CDR2 YFSETQ. The CDR3 loop spans 16 amino acids. In DNA, the CDR3 is TGCGCCAGCAGCTTGGCCGGGCGGGCCGGCGGGGAGACCCAGTACTTC. Translation: CASSLAGRAGGETQYF.

This chain joins TRBV4-1 and TRBJ2-1; no clear D. The CDR3 runs to 16 residues. V dropped 3 bases and J dropped 3 bases, with 15 bases sitting between them. CDR1 and CDR2 from the germline V gene are MGHRA and YSYEKL. The CDR3 reads CASSQEGRLGYNEQFF. CDR3 DNA sequence: TGCGCCAGCAGCCAGGAAGGGCGCCTCGGCTACAATGAGCAGTTCTTC.

The chain recombines TRBV29-1 with TRBJ2-1, with 7 bases matching TRBD2. Germline V gene data show CDR1 as SQVTM and CDR2 as ANQGSEA. Losses at the gene ends were 4 bases for V and 3 bases for J; bases not matched to a gene: 3. The CDR3 runs 13 residues. The CDR3: CSVASGGYNEQFF. As DNA, the CDR3 is TGCAGCGTTGCTAGCGGTGGCTACAATGAGCAGTTCTTC.

The chain employs TRBV27 and TRBJ1-6; no firm D call. Per the germline V gene, CDR1 is MNHEY and CDR2 is SMNVEV (reference sequence). This CDR3 comprises 17 residues. V gave up 0 bases and J gave up 0 bases, with 9 bases separating them. The CDR3 loop reads CASSLSSPNSYNSPLHF. The CDR3 DNA follows: TGTGCCAGCAGTTTATCGTCTCCCAACTCCTATAATTCACCCCTCCACTTT.

The V and J genes are TRBV2 and TRBJ2-1; 11 positions agree with TRBD2. V was pared by 2 bases and J by 1 base, with 1 base of the junction left unmatched. The length of the CDR3 is 16 residues. Germline CDR1 and CDR2: SNHLY and FYNNEI. The CDR3 spells CASSETSGSSYNEQFF. The CDR3, as DNA: TGTGCCAGCAGTGAAACTAGCGGGAGTTCCTACAATGAGCAGTTCTTC.

The genes are TRBV18 and TRBJ2-2; a possible D gene is TRBD2 (6 bases). Germline lookup yields CDR1 KGHSH and CDR2 LQKENI. Trimming shortened V by 6 bases and J by 1 base, and 18 bases separated the two germline ends. The CDR3 length is 17 residues. DNA of the CDR3: TGTGCCAGCTCTCCGGGGGTACAGGCCTTGAACACCGGGGAGCTGTTTTTT. Encoded protein: CASSPGVQALNTGELFF.

The chain employs TRBV2 and TRBJ2-1; weak D call: TRBD2 (6 bases). V was clipped by 2 bases and J by 9 bases, with 14 bases between them. Germline CDR1 and CDR2: SNHLY and FYNNEI. This CDR3 contains 14 residues. This CDR3 reads CASSERDSLSEQFF. The CDR3 nucleotides read TGTGCCAGCAGTGAAAGGGACTCTCTTTCTGAGCAGTTCTTC. The whole variable domain, remainder taken from reference TRBV2 and TRBJ2-1, is EPEVTQTPSHQVTQMGQEVILRCVPISNHLYFYWYRQILGQKVEFLVSFYNNEISEKSEIFDDQFSVERPDGSNFTLKIRSTKLEDSAMYFCASSERDSLSEQFFGPGTRLTVL.

This clone was seen a single time. This chain joins TRBV29-1 and TRBJ1-3, with D maybe TRBD1 (5 bases). The CDR3 has 12 residues. Germline CDR1 is SQVTM and CDR2 is ANQGSEA. Deletions cut 7 bases from V and 4 bases from J, with 11 bases between. The CDR3 protein is CSAGTGGNTIYF. In DNA, the CDR3 is TGCAGCGCAGGGACGGGGGGAAACACCATATATTTT. The whole variable domain, remainder taken from reference TRBV29-1 and TRBJ1-3, is SAVISQKPSRDICQRGTSLTIQCQVDSQVTMMFWYRQQPGQSLTLIATANQGSEATYESGFVIDKFPISRPNLTFSTLTVSNMSPEDSSIYLCSAGTGGNTIYFGEGSWLTVV.

CDR3 DNA: TGTGCCAGCTCACCGACGACCGCCAGTTCGAGCTCTGGGGCCAACGTCCTGACTTTC. Translating gives CASSPTTASSSSGANVLTF. J is TRBJ2-6 and V is TRBV18; D call uncertain. Germline assignment: CDR1 KGHSH and CDR2 LQKENI. V was pared by 3 bases and J by 0 bases, with 18 bases between. The CDR3 runs 19 residues.

The chain recombines TRBV9 with TRBJ2-1, with 9 bases identical to TRBD1. Trimming removed 3 bases from V and 4 bases from J; junction bases left unmatched: 5. The V gene's germline CDR1 is SGDLS and CDR2 YYNGEE. The length of the CDR3 is 15 residues. CDR3 sequence reads: CASSDGQGSYNEQFF. The DNA for the CDR3 is TGTGCCAGCAGCGACGGACAGGGGTCTTACAATGAGCAGTTCTTC.

The chain recombines TRBV11-2 with TRBJ2-7; D gene ambiguous. From germline, CDR1 is SGHAT and CDR2 FQNNGV. The V end was cut by 5 bases, the J end by 0 bases, with 2 bases between. CDR3 length equals 11 residues. CDR3 bases: TGTGCCAGCAGCCCCTCCTACGAGCAGTACTTC. As protein: CASSPSYEQYF.

The chain is built from TRBV4-3 and TRBJ1-3; D unresolved. The CDR3 has 14 residues. Germline loops: CDR1 LGHNA, CDR2 YSLEER. V shed 1 base and J shed 6 bases, with 10 bases lying between them. This CDR3 is CASSQGGGVNTIYF. Written as DNA, the CDR3 is TGCGCCAGCAGCCAAGGAGGAGGCGTAAACACCATATATTTT.

The chain has TRBV5-5 and TRBJ2-3; 8 positions match TRBD1. The CDR3 is made up of 17 amino acids. Per germline, CDR1 SGHKS and CDR2 YYEKEE (reference sequence). With V trimmed by 0 bases and J by 0 bases, 6 bases remained unmatched. The CDR3 loop reads CASSLAPTGVSTDTQYF. The CDR3 DNA reads as TGTGCCAGCAGCTTGGCGCCGACAGGGGTCAGCACAGATACGCAGTATTTT.

V gene TRBV28 combines with J gene TRBJ1-3; no definite D call. V lost 5 bases to trimming and J lost 0 bases, with 11 bases between them. The CDR3 spans 15 residues. Germline CDR1 and CDR2: MDHEN and SYDVKM. CDR3 protein: CASSEDLTSGNTIYF. As DNA, the CDR3 is TGTGCCAGCAGTGAGGATCTAACCTCTGGAAACACCATATATTTT.

The chain couples TRBV5-5 to TRBJ2-5; TRBD1 matches 7 bases. The CDR3 covers 15 residues. Per germline, CDR1 SGHKS and CDR2 YYEKEE (reference sequence). J lost 1 base, V lost 0 bases, and 3 bases had no gene match. This CDR3 is CASSLGDRVQETQYF. CDR3 bases: TGTGCCAGCAGCTTGGGGGACAGAGTCCAAGAGACCCAGTACTTC.

Only one count was recorded for this clone. The chain couples TRBV29-1 to TRBJ1-2; 9 bases are a match to TRBD1. V dropped 0 bases and J dropped 4; count of bases not matched to a gene: 6. There are 15 residues in the CDR3. Looked up from germline, CDR1 is SQVTM and CDR2 is ANQGSEA. The CDR3 reads CSVEEGQGLSYGYTF. DNA of the CDR3: TGCAGCGTTGAAGAAGGACAGGGGTTATCCTATGGCTACACCTTC.

This rearrangement joins TRBV28 to TRBJ1-3; 7 positions match TRBD1. Germline V gives CDR1 MDHEN, CDR2 SYDVKM. This CDR3 is 14 amino acids long. V was clipped by 4 bases and J by 4 bases; unmatched bases: 4. The CDR3 nucleotides read TGTGCCAGCAGTTACAGGGGCGCGGGAAACACCATATATTTT. Its translation is CASSYRGAGNTIYF.

V and J are TRBV4-3 and TRBJ2-1; D remains unclear. Germline V gene sequence: CDR1 LGHNA, CDR2 YSLEER. The CDR3 length is 13 residues. Between the trimmed V and J ends, which lost 0 bases and 8 bases, there was a span of 8 bases. CDR3 nucleotide sequence: TGCGCCAGCAGCCAAGAGGCTGGGGATGAGCAGTTCTTC. Amino acid sequence: CASSQEAGDEQFF.

The rearrangement joins TRBV19 to TRBJ1-5; D not certain. Per germline, CDR1 LNHDA and CDR2 SQIVND (reference sequence). CDR3 size: 15 residues. Trimming took off 3 bases at V and 1 base at J, with 10 bases between the two ends. CDR3: CASSIPYVSNQPQHF. The CDR3 DNA follows: TGTGCCAGTAGTATCCCCTATGTGAGCAATCAGCCCCAGCATTTT.

In its sample, this clone was seen once. The rearrangement links TRBV15 to TRBJ2-3, with 9 bases fitting TRBD2. This CDR3 is 14 amino acids long. After removal of 3 bases from V and 3 bases from J, the junction contained 1 base not matched to a gene. CDR1 is LNHNV, CDR2 YYDKDF, per germline (reference sequence). CDR3 sequence reads: CATSRGLATDTQYF. CDR3 coding DNA: TGTGCCACCAGCAGGGGACTAGCTACAGATACGCAGTATTTT.

The chain carries TRBV7-2 and TRBJ2-3, with 10 nucleotides matching TRBD2. Trimming removed 7 bases from V and 0 bases from J; junction bases left unmatched: 7. This CDR3 comprises 16 residues. Germline CDR1 SGHTA, CDR2 FQGNSA. As DNA, the CDR3 is TGTGCCAGCAACCTAGCGGGAGCCATTAGCACAGATACGCAGTATTTT. Translated, it gives CASNLAGAISTDTQYF. The full variable domain, its missing parts supplied by reference TRBV7-2 and TRBJ2-3, is GAGVSQSPSNKVTEKGKDVELRCDPISGHTALYWYRQSLGQGLEFLIYFQGNSAPDKSGLPSDRFSAERTGGSVSTLTIQRTQQEDSAVYLCASNLAGAISTDTQYFGPGTRLTVL.

The rearrangement uses TRBV6-5 and TRBJ2-5; D might be TRBD2 (5 bases). The length of the CDR3 is 14 residues. CDR1 is MNHEY and CDR2 is SVGAGI in the germline V gene. The ends were cut back, 1 base at V and 5 bases at J, with 11 bases in the middle. The CDR3 reads CASSYLTPGETQYF. The CDR3 DNA follows: TGTGCCAGCAGTTACTTGACGCCGGGGGAGACCCAGTACTTC.